The clone carrying this T cell receptor beta chain was counted between two and nine times. This sample was taken from a study of patients and donors after allogeneic stem cell transplantation. The CDR3 has 15 amino acids. The V end lost 6 bases, the J end lost 3 bases, and 17 bases lay between the germline ends. Germline assignment: CDR1 MNHEY and CDR2 SVGEGT. TCRdb re-derived calls from the RT-PCR reads in MiXCR, one entry per CDR3 protein. The sample contains hundreds of thousands of distinct CDR3 sequences, 16% of which appear only once. The sequencing input was blood, either unsorted or a sorted T cell fraction (not recorded which). This clonotype was obtained from a human donor who was either an allogeneic HSCT recipient or a stem cell or donor lymphocyte infusion donor (not recorded which). It is not recorded whose cells these are; they may come from a transplant donor. V gene TRBV6-2 or TRBV6-3 combines with J gene TRBJ1-1; unclear D gene. CDR3 coding DNA: TGTGCCAGCAGAGTCCCGGACCGGCGGGACACTGAAGCTTTCTTT. It translates to CASRVPDRRDTEAFF.